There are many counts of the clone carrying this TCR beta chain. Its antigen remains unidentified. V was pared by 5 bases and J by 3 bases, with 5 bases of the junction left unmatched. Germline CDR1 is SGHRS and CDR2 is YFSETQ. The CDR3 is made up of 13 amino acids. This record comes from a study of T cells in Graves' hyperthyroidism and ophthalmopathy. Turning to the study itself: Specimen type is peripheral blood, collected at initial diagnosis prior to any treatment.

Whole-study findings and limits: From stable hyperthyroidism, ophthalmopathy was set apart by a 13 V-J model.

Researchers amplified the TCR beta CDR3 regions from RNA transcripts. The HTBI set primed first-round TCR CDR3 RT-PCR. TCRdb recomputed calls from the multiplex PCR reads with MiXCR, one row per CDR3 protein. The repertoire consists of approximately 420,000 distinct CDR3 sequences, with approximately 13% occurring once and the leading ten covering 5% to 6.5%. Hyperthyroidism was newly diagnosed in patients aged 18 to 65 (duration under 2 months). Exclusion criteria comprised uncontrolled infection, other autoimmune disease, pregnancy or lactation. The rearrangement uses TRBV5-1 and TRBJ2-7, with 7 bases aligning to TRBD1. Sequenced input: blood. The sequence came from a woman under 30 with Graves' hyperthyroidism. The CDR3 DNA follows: TGCGCCAGCAGGAGGGACAGTGTCTACGAGCAGTACTTC. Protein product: CASRRDSVYEQYF.